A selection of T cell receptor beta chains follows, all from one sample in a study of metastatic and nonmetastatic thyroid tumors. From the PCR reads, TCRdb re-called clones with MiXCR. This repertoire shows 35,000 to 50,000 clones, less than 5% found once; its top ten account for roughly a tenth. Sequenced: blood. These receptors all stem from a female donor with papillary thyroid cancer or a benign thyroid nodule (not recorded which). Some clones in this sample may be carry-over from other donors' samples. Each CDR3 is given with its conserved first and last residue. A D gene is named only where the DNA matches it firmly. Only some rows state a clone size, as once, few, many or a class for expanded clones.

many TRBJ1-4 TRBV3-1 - CASSLTPIPATNEKLFF TGTGCCAGCAGCCTCACCCCTATCCCTGCAACTAATGAAAAACTGTTTTTT
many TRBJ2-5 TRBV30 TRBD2 CAWSLLAAQETQYF TGTGCCTGGAGCCTCCTAGCGGCCCAAGAGACCCAGTACTTC
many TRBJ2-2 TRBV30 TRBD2 CAWSGGTSGRNGELFF TGTGCCTGGAGTGGGGGGACTAGCGGGAGGAACGGGGAGCTGTTTTTT
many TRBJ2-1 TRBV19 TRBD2 CASSREGQNEQFF TGTGCCAGTAGTCGGGAGGGCCAAAATGAGCAGTTCTTC
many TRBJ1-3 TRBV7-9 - CASSPPGAYGNTIYF TGTGCCAGCAGCCCTCCAGGGGCATACGGAAACACCATATATTTT
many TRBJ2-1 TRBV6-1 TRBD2 CASSTRLAPNEQFF TGTGCCAGCAGTACCCGACTAGCGCCTAATGAGCAGTTCTTC
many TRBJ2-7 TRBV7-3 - CASSFWAAPTRREYF TGTGCCAGCAGCTTTTGGGCGGCCCCTACTCGGAGGGAGTACTTC
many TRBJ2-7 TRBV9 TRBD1 CASSVGQGDGSYEQYF TGTGCCAGCAGCGTAGGACAGGGGGATGGGTCCTACGAGCAGTACTTC
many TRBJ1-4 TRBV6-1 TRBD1 CASSRTGTNEKLFF TGTGCCAGCAGTAGGACAGGGACTAATGAAAAACTGTTTTTT
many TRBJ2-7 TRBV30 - CAWSGGPHEQYF TGTGCCTGGAGTGGAGGGCCCCACGAGCAGTACTTC
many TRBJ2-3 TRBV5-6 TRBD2 CASSLLLGRSADTQYF TGTGCCAGCAGCTTGCTACTCGGGAGGAGCGCAGATACGCAGTATTTT
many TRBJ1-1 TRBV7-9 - CASSLIRGEAFF TGTGCCAGCAGCTTAATTCGCGGTGAAGCTTTCTTT
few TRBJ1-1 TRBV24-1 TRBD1 CDTGQGDDEAFF TGTGACACCGGGCAGGGGGACGATGAAGCTTTCTTT
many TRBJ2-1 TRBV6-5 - CASSYSPGNEQFF TGTGCCAGCAGTTACTCCCCGGGGAATGAGCAGTTCTTC
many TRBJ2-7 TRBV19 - CASSIGDRSSYEQYF TGTGCCAGTAGTATAGGTGACAGGTCGAGTTACGAGCAGTACTTC
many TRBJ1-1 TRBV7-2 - CASSFERNTEAFF TGTGCCAGCAGCTTTGAGAGAAACACTGAAGCTTTCTTT
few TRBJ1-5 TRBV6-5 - CASSYSNFGNQPQHF TGTGCCAGCAGTTACTCTAATTTCGGAAATCAGCCCCAGCATTTT
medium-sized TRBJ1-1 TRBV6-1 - CASSYSQGGTEAFF TGTGCCAGCAGTTATAGTCAGGGCGGCACTGAAGCTTTCTTT
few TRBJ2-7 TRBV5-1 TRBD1 CASSLQRQGAREQYF TGCGCCAGCAGCTTGCAGAGACAGGGCGCGAGGGAGCAGTACTTC
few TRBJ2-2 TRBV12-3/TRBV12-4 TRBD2 CASSFGTSGSHGELFF TGTGCCAGCAGTTTCGGGACTAGCGGGAGCCACGGGGAGCTGTTTTTT
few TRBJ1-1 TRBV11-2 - CASSLVAGSGTEAFF TGTGCCAGCAGCTTAGTGGCAGGCTCCGGCACTGAAGCTTTCTTT
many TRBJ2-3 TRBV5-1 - CASSLAGISDTQYF TGCGCCAGCAGCTTGGCAGGGATATCAGATACGCAGTATTTT
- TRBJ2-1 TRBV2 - CASSVLVRENEQFF TGTGCCAGCAGTGTGCTGGTTCGGGAAAATGAGCAGTTCTTT
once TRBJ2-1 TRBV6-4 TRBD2 CASWVSGSSNKEQFF TGTGCCAGCTGGGTTAGCGGGAGTTCCAATAAGGAGCAGTTCTTC
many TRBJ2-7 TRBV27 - CASSYYRDMIYEQYF TGTGCCAGCAGCTACTACCGGGACATGATCTACGAGCAGTACTTC
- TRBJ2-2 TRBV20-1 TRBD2 CSARDILAGEIGELFF TGCAGTGCTAGAGATATACTAGCGGGAGAAATCGGGGAGCTGTTTTTT
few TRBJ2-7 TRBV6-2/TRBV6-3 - CASSYTRSYEQYF TGTGCCAGCAGTTACACCCGCTCCTACGAGCAGTACTTC
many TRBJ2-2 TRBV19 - CASSIAGTNTGELFF TGTGCCAGTAGTATCGCAGGGACGAACACCGGGGAGCTGTTTTTT
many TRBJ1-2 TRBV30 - CAWSMKNRPYGYTF TGTGCCTGGAGCATGAAGAACAGACCCTATGGCTACACCTTC
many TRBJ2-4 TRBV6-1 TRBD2 CASSLAGNKNIQYF TGTGCCAGCAGCCTAGCGGGGAACAAAAACATTCAGTACTTC
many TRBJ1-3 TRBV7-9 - CASSPGPRPSGNTIYF TGTGCCAGCAGCCCCGGGCCCCGGCCCTCTGGAAACACCATATATTTT
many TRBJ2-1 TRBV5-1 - CASSLAEFYNEQFF TGCGCCAGCAGCTTGGCGGAATTCTACAATGAGCAGTTCTTC
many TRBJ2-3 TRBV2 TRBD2 CASSVLAGGRTDTQYF TGTGCCAGCAGCGTACTAGCGGGAGGACGGACAGATACGCAGTATTTT
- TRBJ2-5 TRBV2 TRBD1 CASRGRTGQETQYF TGTGCCAGCAGGGGCAGGACAGGCCAAGAGACACAGTACTTC
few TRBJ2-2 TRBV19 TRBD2 CASSMSLAGGTGELFF TGTGCCAGTAGTATGTCTCTAGCGGGAGGCACCGGGGAGCTGTTTTTT
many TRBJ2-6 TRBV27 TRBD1 CASSTDRVGPGANVLTF TGTGCCAGCAGTACGGACAGGGTGGGCCCTGGGGCCAACGTCCTGACTTTC
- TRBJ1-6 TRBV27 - CASTAGNSTLHF TGTGCCAGCACCGCTGGCAATTCAACCCTCCACTTC
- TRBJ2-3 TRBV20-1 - CSARDNRVLADTQYF TGCAGTGCTAGAGATAACAGGGTACTAGCAGATACGCAGTATTTT
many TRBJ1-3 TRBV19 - CASRRGSAAGNTIYF TGTGCCAGTAGAAGGGGATCAGCGGCCGGAAACACCATATATTTT
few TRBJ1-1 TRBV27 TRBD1 CASILNRGNTEAFF TGTGCCAGCATTTTAAACAGGGGTAACACTGAAGCTTTCTTT
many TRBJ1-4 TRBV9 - CASSARGTGNEKLFF TGTGCCAGCAGCGCCCGCGGGACGGGGAATGAAAAACTGTTTTTT
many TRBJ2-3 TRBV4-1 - CASSQRLGGLTDTQYF TGCGCCAGCAGCCAACGATTAGGAGGGCTCACAGATACGCAGTATTTT
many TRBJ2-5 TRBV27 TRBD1 CASSGWDRGQETQYF TGTGCCAGCAGTGGCTGGGACAGGGGACAAGAGACCCAGTACTTC
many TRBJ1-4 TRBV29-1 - CSVAAEKLFF TGCAGTGTTGCAGCCGAGAAACTGTTTTTT
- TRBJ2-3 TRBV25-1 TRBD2 CASSEYSGASTDTQYF TGTGCCAGCAGTGAATATAGCGGGGCTAGCACAGATACGCAGTATTTT